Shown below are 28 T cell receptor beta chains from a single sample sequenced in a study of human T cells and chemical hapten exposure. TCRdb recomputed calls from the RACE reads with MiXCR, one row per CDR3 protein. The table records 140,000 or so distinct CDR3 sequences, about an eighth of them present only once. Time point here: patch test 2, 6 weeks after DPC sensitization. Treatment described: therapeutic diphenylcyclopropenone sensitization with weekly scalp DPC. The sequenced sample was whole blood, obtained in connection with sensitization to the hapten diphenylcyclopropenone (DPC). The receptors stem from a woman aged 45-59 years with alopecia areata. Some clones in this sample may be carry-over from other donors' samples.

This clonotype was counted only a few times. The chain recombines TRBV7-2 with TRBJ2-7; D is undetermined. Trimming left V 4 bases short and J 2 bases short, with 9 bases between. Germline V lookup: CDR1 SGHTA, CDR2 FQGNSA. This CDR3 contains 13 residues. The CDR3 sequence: CASSSRAAYEQYF. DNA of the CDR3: TGTGCCAGCAGCTCAAGGGCAGCCTACGAGCAGTACTTC.

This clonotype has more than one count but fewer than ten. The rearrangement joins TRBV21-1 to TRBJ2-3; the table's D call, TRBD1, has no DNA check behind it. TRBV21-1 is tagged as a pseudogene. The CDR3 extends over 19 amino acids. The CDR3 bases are TGTGCCAGCAGCAAAGGGGAAGGGGACCGAGGTTCGGCCACAGATACGCAGTATTTT. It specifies CASSKGEGDRGSATDTQYF.

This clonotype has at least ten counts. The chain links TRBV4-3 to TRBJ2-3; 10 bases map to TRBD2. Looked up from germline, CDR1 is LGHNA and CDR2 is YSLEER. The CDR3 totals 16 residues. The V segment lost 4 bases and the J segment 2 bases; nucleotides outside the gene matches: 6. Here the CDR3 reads CASSRTGLADTDTQYF. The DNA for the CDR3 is TGCGCCAGCAGCCGGACCGGACTAGCGGACACAGATACGCAGTATTTT.

The CDR3 region has the DNA TGTGCCATCACCGGGGGACAGGGAGGCCCAGATACGCAGTATTTT. It translates to CAITGGQGGPDTQYF. V usage is TRBV10-3 and J usage is TRBJ2-3; 9 bases are shared with TRBD1. The CDR3 is 15 amino acids. V lost 7 bases to trimming and J lost 4 bases; unmatched junction nucleotides: 9. CDR1 ENHRY and CDR2 SYGVKD come from the germline V gene.

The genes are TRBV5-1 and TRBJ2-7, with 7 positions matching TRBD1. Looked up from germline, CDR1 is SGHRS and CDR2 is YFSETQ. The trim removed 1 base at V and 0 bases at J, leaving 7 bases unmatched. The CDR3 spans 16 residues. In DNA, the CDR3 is TGCGCCAGCAGCTTGTTTTCGACAGGGACCTCCTACGAGCAGTACTTC. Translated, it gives CASSLFSTGTSYEQYF.

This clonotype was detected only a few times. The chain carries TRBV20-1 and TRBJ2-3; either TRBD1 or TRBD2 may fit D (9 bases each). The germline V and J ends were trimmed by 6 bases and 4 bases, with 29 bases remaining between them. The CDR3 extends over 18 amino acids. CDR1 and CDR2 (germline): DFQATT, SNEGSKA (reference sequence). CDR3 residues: CSALDRGGLALGADTQYF. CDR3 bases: TGCAGTGCCCTTGACAGGGGGGGACTAGCCCTTGGGGCAGATACGCAGTATTTT.

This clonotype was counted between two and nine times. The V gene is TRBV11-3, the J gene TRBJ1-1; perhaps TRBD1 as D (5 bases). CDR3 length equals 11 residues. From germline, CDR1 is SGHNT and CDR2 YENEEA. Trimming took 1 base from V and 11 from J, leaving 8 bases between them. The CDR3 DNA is TGTGCCAGCAGCTTAGTACAGGAGGCTTTCTTT. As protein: CASSLVQEAFF.

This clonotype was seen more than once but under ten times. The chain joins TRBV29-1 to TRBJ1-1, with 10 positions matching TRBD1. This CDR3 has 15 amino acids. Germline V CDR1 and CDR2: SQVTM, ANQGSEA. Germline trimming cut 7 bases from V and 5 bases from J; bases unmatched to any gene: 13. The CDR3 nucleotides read TGCAGCGGCCGAAATCGACAGGGGGCTAGTACTGAAGCTTTCTTT. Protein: CSGRNRQGASTEAFF.

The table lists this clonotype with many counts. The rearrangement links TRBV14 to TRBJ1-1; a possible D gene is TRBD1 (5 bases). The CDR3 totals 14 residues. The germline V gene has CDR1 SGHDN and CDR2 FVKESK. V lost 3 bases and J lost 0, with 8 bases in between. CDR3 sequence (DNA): TGTGCCAGCAGCCAGGGACTCCTGAACACTGAAGCTTTCTTT. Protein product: CASSQGLLNTEAFF.

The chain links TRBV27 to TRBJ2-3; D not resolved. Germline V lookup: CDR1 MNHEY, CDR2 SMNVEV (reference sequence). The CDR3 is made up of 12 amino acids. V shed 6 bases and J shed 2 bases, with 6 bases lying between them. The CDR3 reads CASSRLTDTQYF. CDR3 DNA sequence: TGTGCCAGCAGCCGCCTCACAGATACGCAGTATTTT.

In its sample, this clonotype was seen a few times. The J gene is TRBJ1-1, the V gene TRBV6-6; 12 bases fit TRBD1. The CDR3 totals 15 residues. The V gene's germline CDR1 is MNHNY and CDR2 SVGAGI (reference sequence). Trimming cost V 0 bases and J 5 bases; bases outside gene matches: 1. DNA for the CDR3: TGTGCCAGCAGTTACTCGGGACAGGGGGCTACTGAAGCTTTCTTT. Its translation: CASSYSGQGATEAFF.

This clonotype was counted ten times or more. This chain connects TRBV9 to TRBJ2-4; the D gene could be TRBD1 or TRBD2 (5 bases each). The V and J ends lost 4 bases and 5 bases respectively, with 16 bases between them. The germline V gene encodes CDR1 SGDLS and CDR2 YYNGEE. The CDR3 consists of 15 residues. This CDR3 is CASSPGPLGENIQYF. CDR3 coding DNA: TGTGCCAGCAGCCCGGGACCCTTAGGCGAAAACATTCAGTACTTC. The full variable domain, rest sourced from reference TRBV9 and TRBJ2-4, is DSGVTQTPKHLITATGQRVTLRCSPRSGDLSVYWYQQSLDQGLQFLIQYYNGEERAKGNILERFSAQQFPDLHSELNLSSLELGDSALYFCASSPGPLGENIQYFGAGTRLSVL.

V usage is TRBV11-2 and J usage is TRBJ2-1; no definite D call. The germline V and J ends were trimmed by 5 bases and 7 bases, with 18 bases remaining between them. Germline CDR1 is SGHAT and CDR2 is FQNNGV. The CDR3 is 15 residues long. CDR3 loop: CASSETPHATNEQFF. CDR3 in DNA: TGTGCCAGCAGCGAGACCCCTCACGCGACTAATGAGCAGTTCTTC.

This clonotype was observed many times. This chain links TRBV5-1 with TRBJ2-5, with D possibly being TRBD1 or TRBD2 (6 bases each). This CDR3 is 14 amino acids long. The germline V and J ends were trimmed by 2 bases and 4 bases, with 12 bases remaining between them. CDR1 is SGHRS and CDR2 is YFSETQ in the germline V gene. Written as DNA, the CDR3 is TGCGCCAGCAGCTTCTGGGGGGCAGGAGAGACCCAGTACTTC. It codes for CASSFWGAGETQYF.

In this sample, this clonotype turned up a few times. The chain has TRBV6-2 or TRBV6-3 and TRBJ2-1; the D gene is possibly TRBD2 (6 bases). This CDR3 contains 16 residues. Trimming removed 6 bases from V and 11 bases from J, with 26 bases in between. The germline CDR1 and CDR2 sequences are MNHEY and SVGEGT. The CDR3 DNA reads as TGTGCCAGCAGCCCAGTCCGGTGGGAGGACCCAATGAAGCAGTTCTTC. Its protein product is CASSPVRWEDPMKQFF.

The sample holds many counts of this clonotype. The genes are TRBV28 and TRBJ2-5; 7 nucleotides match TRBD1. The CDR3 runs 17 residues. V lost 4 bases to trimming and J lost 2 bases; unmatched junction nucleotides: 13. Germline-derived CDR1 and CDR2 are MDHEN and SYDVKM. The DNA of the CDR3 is TGTGCCAGCAGTTCCGGAAGCTTGTTGGGACAGCAAGAGACCCAGTACTTC. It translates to CASSSGSLLGQQETQYF.

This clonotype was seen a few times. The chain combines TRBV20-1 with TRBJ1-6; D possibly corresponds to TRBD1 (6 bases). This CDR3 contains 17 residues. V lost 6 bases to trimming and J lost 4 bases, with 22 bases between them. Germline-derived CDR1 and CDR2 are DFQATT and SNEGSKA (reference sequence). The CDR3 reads CSATGVKQGLYNSPLHF. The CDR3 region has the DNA TGCAGTGCCACGGGAGTAAAACAGGGCCTATATAATTCACCCCTCCACTTT.

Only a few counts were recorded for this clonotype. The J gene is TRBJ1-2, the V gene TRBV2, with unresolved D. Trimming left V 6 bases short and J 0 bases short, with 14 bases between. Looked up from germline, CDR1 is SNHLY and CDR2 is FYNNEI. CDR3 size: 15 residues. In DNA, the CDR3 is TGTGCCAGCAGGGGTTCATGGCTAGCTAACTATGGCTACACCTTC. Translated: CASRGSWLANYGYTF. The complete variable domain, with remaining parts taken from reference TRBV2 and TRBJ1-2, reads EPEVTQTPSHQVTQMGQEVILRCVPISNHLYFYWYRQILGQKVEFLVSFYNNEISEKSEIFDDQFSVERPDGSNFTLKIRSTKLEDSAMYFCASRGSWLANYGYTFGSGTRLTVV.

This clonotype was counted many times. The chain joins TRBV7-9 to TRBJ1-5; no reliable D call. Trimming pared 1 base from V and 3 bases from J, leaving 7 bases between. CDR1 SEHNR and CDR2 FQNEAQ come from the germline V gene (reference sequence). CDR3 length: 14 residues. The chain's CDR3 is CASSLDQDNQPQHF. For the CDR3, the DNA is TGTGCCAGCAGCTTAGACCAGGACAATCAGCCCCAGCATTTT.

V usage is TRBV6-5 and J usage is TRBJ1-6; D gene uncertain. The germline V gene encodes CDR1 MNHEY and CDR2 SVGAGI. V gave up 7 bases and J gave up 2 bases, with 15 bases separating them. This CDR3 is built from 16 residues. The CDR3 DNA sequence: TGTGCCAGCACTCCGCAGAGTTCCCCCTATAATTCACCCCTCCACTTT. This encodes CASTPQSSPYNSPLHF.

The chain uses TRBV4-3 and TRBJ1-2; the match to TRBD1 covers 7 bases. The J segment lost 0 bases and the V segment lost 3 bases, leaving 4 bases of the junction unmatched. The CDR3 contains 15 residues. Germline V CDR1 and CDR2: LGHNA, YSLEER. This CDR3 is CASSQRQGSNYGYTF. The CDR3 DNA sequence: TGCGCCAGCAGCCAGAGACAGGGTTCTAACTATGGCTACACCTTC.

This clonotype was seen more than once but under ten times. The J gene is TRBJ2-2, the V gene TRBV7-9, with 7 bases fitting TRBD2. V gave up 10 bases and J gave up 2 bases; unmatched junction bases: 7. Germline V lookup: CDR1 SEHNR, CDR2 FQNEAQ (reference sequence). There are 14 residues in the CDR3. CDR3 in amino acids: CAKTGTKNTGELFF. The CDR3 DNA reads TGTGCCAAAACCGGGACTAAAAACACCGGGGAGCTGTTTTTT.

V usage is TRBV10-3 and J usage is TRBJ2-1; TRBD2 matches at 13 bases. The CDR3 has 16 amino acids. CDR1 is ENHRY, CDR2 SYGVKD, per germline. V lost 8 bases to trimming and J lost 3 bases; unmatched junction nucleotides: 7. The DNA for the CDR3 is TGTGCCATCGGACTAGCGGGAGCCTCCTTCTACAATGAGCAGTTCTTC. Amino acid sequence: CAIGLAGASFYNEQFF.

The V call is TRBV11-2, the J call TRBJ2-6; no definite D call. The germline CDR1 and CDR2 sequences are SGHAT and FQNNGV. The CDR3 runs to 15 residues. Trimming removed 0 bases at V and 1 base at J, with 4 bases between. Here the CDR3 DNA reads TGTGCCAGCAGCTTAGATAGTTCTGGGGCCAACGTCCTGACTTTC. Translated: CASSLDSSGANVLTF.

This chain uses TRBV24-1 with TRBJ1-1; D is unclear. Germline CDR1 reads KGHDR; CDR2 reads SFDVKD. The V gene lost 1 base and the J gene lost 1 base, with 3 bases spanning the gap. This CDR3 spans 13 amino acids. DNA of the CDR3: TGTGCCACCAGTGATTTTCCGAACACTGAAGCTTTCTTT. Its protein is CATSDFPNTEAFF.

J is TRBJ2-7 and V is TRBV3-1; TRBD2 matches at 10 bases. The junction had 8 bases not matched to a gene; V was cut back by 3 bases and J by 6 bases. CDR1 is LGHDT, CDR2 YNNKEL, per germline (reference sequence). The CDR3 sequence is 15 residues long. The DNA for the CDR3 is TGTGCCAGCAGCCAGTCTAGCGGGAGTAGGGGCGAGCAGTACTTC. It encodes CASSQSSGSRGEQYF.

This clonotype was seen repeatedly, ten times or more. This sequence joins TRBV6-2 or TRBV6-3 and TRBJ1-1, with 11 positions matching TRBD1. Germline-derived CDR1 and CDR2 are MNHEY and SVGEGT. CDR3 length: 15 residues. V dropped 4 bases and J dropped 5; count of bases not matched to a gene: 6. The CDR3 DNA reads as TGTGCCAGCAGTTCCGCCGGGACAGGGGGGACTGAAGCTTTCTTT. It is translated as CASSSAGTGGTEAFF.

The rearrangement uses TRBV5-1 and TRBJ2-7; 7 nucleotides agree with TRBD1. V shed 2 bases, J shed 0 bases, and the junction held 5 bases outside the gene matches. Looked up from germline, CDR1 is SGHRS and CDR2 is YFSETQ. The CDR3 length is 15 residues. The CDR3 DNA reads TGCGCCAGCAGCTTCGGGACAGCCCACTCCTACGAGCAGTACTTC. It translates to CASSFGTAHSYEQYF.